This record concerns one T cell receptor beta chain sequence. The sample originates from a study of blood T cell repertoires in COVID-19. The wider study: The United States, Italy and Spain provided the acute and convalescent COVID-19 samples. The cDNA or gDNA used as material had been derived from T cells, B-cell-depleted T cells, or PBMCs.

As handled by the study authors: Estimates of nucleated cell counts were drawn from the amplification of reference gene primers. Generated by immunoSEQ multiplex PCR, the TCRdb table keeps only in-frame clones and is missing some. D and trimming were read from the DNA, whereas the V and J calls and clone size are those reported in that table. The data hold about 76,000 clones, with roughly 87% observed a single time. Input material: peripheral blood. This TCR was recovered from a young man with acute or convalescent COVID-19.

The CDR3 here is CASSQQGRSGNTIYF. CDR3 bases: TGCGCCAGCAGCCAACAGGGGCGCTCTGGAAACACCATATATTTT. The rearrangement joins TRBV4-1 to TRBJ1-3; tentative D call: TRBD1 (6 bases). The CDR3 totals 15 residues. Germline V lookup: CDR1 MGHRA, CDR2 YSYEKL. With 2 bases removed from V and 0 bases from J, the gap between germline ends came to 8 bases.